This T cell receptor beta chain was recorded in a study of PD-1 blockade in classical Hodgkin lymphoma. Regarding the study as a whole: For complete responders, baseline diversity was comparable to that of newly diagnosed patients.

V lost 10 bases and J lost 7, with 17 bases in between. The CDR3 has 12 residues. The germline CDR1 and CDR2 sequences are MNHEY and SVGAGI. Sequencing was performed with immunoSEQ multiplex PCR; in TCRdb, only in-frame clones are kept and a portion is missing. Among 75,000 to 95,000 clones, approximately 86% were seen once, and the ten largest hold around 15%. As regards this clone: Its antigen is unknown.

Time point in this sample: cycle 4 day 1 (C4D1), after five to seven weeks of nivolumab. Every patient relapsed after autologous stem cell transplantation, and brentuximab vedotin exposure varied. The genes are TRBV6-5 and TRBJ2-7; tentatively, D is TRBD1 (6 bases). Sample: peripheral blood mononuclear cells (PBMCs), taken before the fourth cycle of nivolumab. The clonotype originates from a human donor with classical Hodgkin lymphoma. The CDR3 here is CATVSRGGEQYF. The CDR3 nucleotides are TGTGCCACTGTGTCTCGAGGGGGTGAGCAGTACTTC.